The entry below describes one TCR beta chain. The target of this receptor is not known. No quality values exist for individual bases; no much larger clone is one base distant. The same CDR3 can be traced to other DNA sequences in this sample. In total, 500 to 700 healthy bone marrow donors made up the cohort. All cohort members were sampled while nominally healthy, although unrecorded immune exposures were likely present. The donor tested CMV seropositive, placing the donor among the 289 seropositive members of the cohort. A peripheral blood sample was collected from each donor, and TCR beta sequencing was performed on peripheral blood mononuclear cells. The Qiagen DNeasy Blood Extraction Kit was used to extract genomic DNA from the blood cell samples. The data belong to a study of cytomegalovirus exposure and HLA in healthy donors (TCRdb year 2017). About the investigation overall: In an earlier analysis of 587 of the donors, approximately 260 Gb of sequence data and 90 million to 120 million unique TCR beta sequences from 150 million to 200 million T cells were reported. The genetic ancestry cluster associated with self-reported Caucasian donors included about four fifths of the 398 genotyped donors. Rather than drawing on any new phenotypic data, the later analysis identified candidate immune exposures from TCR beta sequences and the way those sequences occurred across donors. Along with the roughly 700-subject first cohort, a separate validation cohort of around 120 different subjects was used. The study aimed to test whether cataloging public T cell receptors could reveal signatures of past pathogen exposure. Typing coverage differed by locus: A, B, C, DRB1 and DQB1 were typed in roughly 620-630 donors, DQA1 in approximately 520, DPA1 in some 610, and DPB1 in 450 to 480. To predict cytomegalovirus infection status, the study combined high-throughput TCR immunosequencing, statistical association of individual TCRs with disease status, and machine learning. In a later genetic analysis, genome-wide SNP genotypes for about 60% of the 666 donors were used, and that subset was treated as a discovery cohort. Every discovery cohort repertoire had been produced on one sequencing platform. Among 398 genotyped donors of the cohort, an average of approximately 230,000 unique TCR beta nucleotide sequences were sequenced per donor, roughly 20% of them non-productive. About five DR-DQ haplotypes were handled as single units for association and clustering, since linkage in the cohort was strong. Donor age, sex, ethnicity and CMV serostatus were compiled together with the repertoire data. Approximately 330 gigabases of sequencing data and 75 million to 85 million unique TCR sequences made up an early release that covered under 750 HLA-typed donors. To decide whether each TCR beta V gene segment behaved as functional or pseudogenic, an earlier analysis of some 600 of the donors relied on high-throughput TCR beta sequencing. HLA typing included class I and class II loci at four-digit resolution. The study used immunosequencing to profile the T cell repertoires of approximately 650 subjects and linked those repertoires to cytomegalovirus serostatus. A later analysis re-examined previously published TCR beta repertoires from 500 to 700 donors and added high-resolution HLA genotyping to investigate patterns of TCR occurrence.

The protocol used for the library was the immunoSEQ multiplex PCR assay. For the multiplex PCR, a mixture combining 60 forward primers for TCR Vbeta segments and 13 reverse primers for TCR Jbeta segments was used. A multiplex PCR assay on genomic DNA amplified the CDR3 region of rearranged TCR beta genes. Amplified TCR beta libraries were sequenced as 87-base-pair reads on the Illumina HiSeq System. On the authors' methods: Across the 670 or so repertoires, a later analysis counted approximately 83 million unique TCR beta chains, 9 million to 14 million of which were shared by at least two donors. A nearest-neighbor algorithm error-corrected the raw reads and collapsed the reads into unique sequences, merging closely related sequences to remove PCR and sequencing errors. To assign V, D and J gene segments, CDR3 sequences were aligned to IMGT reference sequences. For a sequence to be retained, a match of at least six nucleotides to both a V gene segment and a J gene segment was required. Rearrangements were called productive when the CDR3 lacked stop codons and stayed in frame with V and J; all others were non-productive. CDR3 was defined according to IMGT convention as the region running from the second conserved V-encoded cysteine to the conserved J-encoded phenylalanine. In an earlier analysis of roughly 580 of the donors, sequences lacking an unambiguous match to a single V gene segment were excluded. In an earlier analysis of 500 to 750 of the donors, V segments were called functional above 56.7% productive rearrangements and were called segregating when the between-donor standard deviation exceeded 5%. A statistical classification framework was built for diagnosing cytomegalovirus status from the catalog of TCR beta chain sequences. A later analysis assigned V and J genes by comparing TCR nucleotide sequences with IMGT/GENE-DB human TR gene sequences. A later analysis assigned CDR3 sequences and most-parsimonious VDJ recombination scenarios with the TCRdist pipeline. In a later analysis, every TCR beta chain was defined by the combination of its CDR3 amino acid sequence and its V-gene family, and reads without a unique V-gene family were dropped. A later analysis removed 600 or so highly shared, low-generation-probability nucleotide sequences to deal with suspected cross-contamination and a sequencing artifact. In a later analysis, a clonal expansion index for each public chain was calculated from normalized within-repertoire ranks of inferred template counts. In a later analysis, generation probabilities were computed using a VDJ recombination model fitted to out-of-frame rearrangements, and the results were checked against IGoR. A later analysis scored TCR-TCR, TCR-HLA and TCR-CMV co-occurrence with hypergeometric tests, applying a repertoire-size bias correction to TCR pairs. In a later analysis, false discovery rates were estimated by permuting HLA or CMV assignments 20 times. In a later analysis, co-occurring TCRs were grouped with DBSCAN, and TCRdist sequence similarity was added when clustering was performed within HLA-allele-positive subsets. Repertoires with fewer than 30,000 or more than 120,000 public chains were left out of co-occurrence clustering, as were five repertoires with anomalous nucleotide sharing. The source is immuneACCESS, and TCRdb retained only in-frame sequences with V and J called. Part of the clones is not carried over; for the studies checked, unresolved V genes explain less than half of this, and the remainder is unexplained. That table supplies the V and J calls and clone size; D and trimming were determined from the DNA. The sample includes approximately 300,000 clones, with approximately 84% observed a single time. 2% to 2.5% of the sample comes from the top ten.

At the junction V is shortened by 0 bases and J by 5 bases, with 8 bases in between. In the germline V gene, CDR1 corresponds to SGHRS and CDR2 to YFSETQ. From the cysteine up to the phenylalanine, the CDR3 has a length of 13 residues. The sequence is cut down to CDR3 DNA, 39 bases in frame from base 1. The full study reports these points: Most CMV-associated TCR beta chains appeared to be HLA-restricted in a later analysis, and the HLA associations seemed to be driven largely by CMV exposure. Most TCR sequences were seen in very few donors, while some public TCRs were found in many individuals. At a false discovery rate of 0.05, a later analysis linked around 15,000 TCR beta sequences to specific HLA alleles. Over 15 rarely observed V segments, including chromosome 9 orphons, were excluded from the earlier analysis of approximately 600 of the donors because counts were too low. The presence/absence analyses assumed that sequencing depth was roughly uniform across donors, and that assumption may not be true. The classifier was reported to diagnose cytomegalovirus status with high specificity and sensitivity in both the original cohort and the validation cohort. In vitro tests confirmed that a few of the cytomegalovirus-associated TCR beta chains recognize cytomegalovirus antigens. Correlated functional status among segregating V segments might reflect linkage disequilibrium, but an unknown experimental factor could not be ruled out. Broadly in line with IMGT annotations, most TCR beta V segments showed up in productive rearrangements about 87% or about 30% of the time in an earlier analysis of around 550 of the donors. The study listed 150 to 200 TCR beta chains as associated with cytomegalovirus. A further reported finding was that TCR beta sequences accurately predicted the HLA-A and HLA-B alleles for most subjects in the first cohort. A later genetic analysis reported fewer N-insertions in productive TCRs among donors in an Asian-associated ancestry cluster than the roughly 720-donor mean. In a later analysis, the rate of TCR association differed among HLA loci, with DRB1 alleles having the most associated TCRs and HLA-C alleles having the fewest. Assigning TCR associations to individual alleles was difficult when HLA alleles, especially DR and DQ, strongly co-occurred. Some IMGT-functional V segments, including TRBV6-2 and TRBV6-3, could not be told apart with the 87-base-pair reads, so those segments were excluded. Compared with equally common non-associated chains, HLA-associated TCR beta chains in a later analysis were more clonally expanded and had lower generation probabilities. A cluster of highly shared sequence variants was judged likely to be a technical artifact of the sequencing pipeline. In a later genetic analysis, a missense DCLRE1C variant was associated with V-gene and J-gene trimming of TCR beta chains, and the association was replicated in an independent cohort. For the cohort, immune exposure information was limited to CMV serostatus. Several of the top co-occurrence clusters appeared to be linked to parvovirus B19, influenza, CMV and Epstein-Barr virus, according to a later analysis. In this cohort, only TCR beta chains were sequenced, and detectable features were limited by the absence of alpha or paired-chain data. The authors suggested that the approach could potentially be generalized to other disease states and immunological phenotypes. Because some donors lacked HLA typing at each locus, the association tests relied only on the typed subset.

The chain joins TRBV5-1 to TRBJ1-2; possibly the D gene is TRBD1, per 5 matching bases. Sequencing was carried out using PBMCs. The TCR was taken from a middle-aged woman in good health and CMV-seropositive. The CDR3 reads as follows: CASSLAGGYGYTF. The nucleotide sequence is given as TGCGCCAGCAGCTTGGCGGGGGGGTATGGCTACACCTTC.